This TCR beta chain was sequenced for a study of blood T cell repertoires in COVID-19. The germline V gene encodes CDR1 DFQATT and CDR2 SNEGSKA (reference sequence). The CDR3 contains 11 residues. Trimming took 5 bases from V and 3 from J, leaving 8 bases between them. Measured with immunoSEQ multiplex PCR; TCRdb has only the in-frame clones, and not every one. The profile shows 200,000 to 250,000 clones, approximately 80% of them singletons. Source material: peripheral blood. The chain recombines TRBV20-1 with TRBJ2-7, with D perhaps TRBD1 (5 bases). This receptor was obtained from a woman of 80 years or more with COVID-19, enrolled during active disease. CDR3 in amino acids: CSAQGDYEQYF. Here the CDR3 DNA reads TGCAGTGCTCAGGGTGACTACGAGCAGTACTTC.